Below, 23 T cell receptor beta chains from the same sample are listed, as sequenced in a study of T cell changes during pregnancy in multiple sclerosis. Method: immunoSEQ multiplex PCR; TCRdb's copy keeps in-frame clones and lacks some. The table lists about 68,000 clones, 90% of them singletons. This specimen was peripheral blood, taken in the third trimester of pregnancy. The receptors stem from a female donor with multiple sclerosis, enrolled in a pregnancy study.

The rearrangement joins TRBV9 to TRBJ1-2, with 8 nucleotides matching TRBD1. J lost 7 bases, V lost 3 bases, and 11 bases had no gene match. Per germline, CDR1 SGDLS and CDR2 YYNGEE. The CDR3 consists of 15 residues. The CDR3 sequence: CASSARPGTGFGYTF. The CDR3 DNA is TGTGCCAGCAGCGCCCGTCCCGGGACAGGATTTGGCTACACCTTC.

Note on this clone: A read error may account for a junction end that differs from germline. The rearrangement joins TRBV5-1 to TRBJ2-3; 9 positions match TRBD2. Germline V gene lookup returns CDR1 SGHRS and CDR2 YFSETQ. The CDR3 is 16 residues long. CDR3 DNA: TGCGCCAGCAGCTTAGGTCTCGGGACTAGCAAAGATACGCAGTATTTT. This sequence encodes CASSLGLGTSKDTQYF.

This chain joins TRBV4-3 and TRBJ1-4, with 7 bases aligning to TRBD1. The trim removed 4 bases at V and 7 bases at J, leaving 18 bases unmatched. Per germline, CDR1 LGHNA and CDR2 YSLEER. CDR3 length: 18 amino acids. As DNA, the CDR3 is TGCGCCAGCAGCCTTAGGACAGGCTTACTAAAAGGGGGTGAAAAACTGTTTTTT. It yields the protein CASSLRTGLLKGGEKLFF.

V usage is TRBV7-2 and J usage is TRBJ2-5; D is uncertain. The V gene lost 2 bases and the J gene lost 2 bases, with 15 bases spanning the gap. The CDR3 is 16 residues long. Looked up from germline, CDR1 is SGHTA and CDR2 is FQGNSA. The CDR3 is CASSLHDSYSQETQYF. The CDR3 DNA follows: TGTGCCAGCAGCTTACACGACTCCTACTCGCAAGAGACCCAGTACTTC.

The J gene is TRBJ1-2, the V gene TRBV10-3; the D gene is possibly TRBD1 (5 bases). V gave up 6 bases and J gave up 2 bases, with 13 bases separating them. The CDR3 consists of 14 residues. Germline CDR1 is ENHRY and CDR2 is SYGVKD. This chain's CDR3 is CAIRQDTTNYGYTF. As DNA, the CDR3 is TGTGCCATCAGGCAGGACACCACAAACTATGGCTACACCTTC.

This chain joins TRBV5-5 and TRBJ2-5; D is undetermined. The CDR3 is 14 residues long. Trimming left V 2 bases short and J 5 bases short, with 13 bases between. Looked up from germline, CDR1 is SGHKS and CDR2 is YYEKEE (reference sequence). The DNA for the CDR3 is TGTGCCAGCAGCTTTGAGAGAGGAAGCGAGACCCAGTACTTC. Amino acid sequence: CASSFERGSETQYF.

CDR3 sequence: CASRIRVLSTEAFF. The CDR3 DNA reads TGTGCCAGTAGGATCAGGGTTTTGAGCACTGAAGCTTTCTTT. J is TRBJ1-1 and V is TRBV19; possibly TRBD1 for D (5 bases). Germline-derived CDR1 and CDR2 are LNHDA and SQIVND (reference sequence). V shed 6 bases and J shed 4 bases, with 15 bases lying between them. The CDR3 extends over 14 amino acids.

J is TRBJ2-3 and V is TRBV9, with TRBD2 matching over 7 bases. Unmatched junction bases numbered 2, after V lost 0 bases and J lost 4 bases. Germline values: CDR1 SGDLS, CDR2 YYNGEE. CDR3 length: 14 amino acids. In DNA form, the CDR3 reads TGTGCCAGCAGCGTAGTTGGGGGGGCAGATACGCAGTATTTT. Translating gives CASSVVGGADTQYF.

The rearrangement links TRBV6-6 to TRBJ1-1; 11 nucleotides agree with TRBD1. V dropped 5 bases and J dropped 7; count of bases not matched to a gene: 9. The CDR3 has 15 residues. Per the germline V gene, CDR1 is MNHNY and CDR2 is SVGAGI (reference sequence). The CDR3 region is CASSPGQGAIGEAFF. DNA of the CDR3: TGTGCCAGCAGTCCCGGACAGGGGGCGATAGGTGAAGCTTTCTTT.

The rearrangement joins TRBV19 to TRBJ1-5, with TRBD1 identical over 9 bases. V dropped 6 bases and J dropped 0; count of bases not matched to a gene: 6. The CDR3 length is 16 residues. Germline CDR1 LNHDA, CDR2 SQIVND (reference sequence). The CDR3 DNA is TGTGCCAGTAGGGACAGGGGAGGTTATAGCAATCAGCCCCAGCATTTT. It specifies CASRDRGGYSNQPQHF.

Only one count was recorded for this clone. The chain carries TRBV19 and TRBJ2-1, with D perhaps TRBD1 (6 bases). The germline V gene encodes CDR1 LNHDA and CDR2 SQIVND (reference sequence). CDR3 length: 13 residues. Between the trimmed V and J ends, which lost 4 bases and 6 bases, there was a span of 10 bases. The CDR3 DNA is TGTGCCAGTAGTACGGGACAACCCAATGAGCAGTTCTTC. This encodes CASSTGQPNEQFF.

The chain recombines TRBV18 with TRBJ2-1; TRBD2 agrees at 11 bases. Germline-derived CDR1 and CDR2 are KGHSH and LQKENI. There are 16 residues in the CDR3. The V gene end was trimmed by 4 bases and the J gene end by 7 bases; junction bases not matched to a gene: 9. The CDR3 protein is CASSQALAGVGNEQFF. CDR3 coding DNA: TGTGCCAGCTCACAAGCACTAGCGGGAGTCGGGAATGAGCAGTTCTTC.

This clone was seen just once. The chain recombines TRBV9 with TRBJ2-2; D uncertain. V was shortened by 4 bases and J by 2 bases, with 12 bases between the two germline ends. CDR3 size: 15 residues. Germline V CDR1 and CDR2: SGDLS, YYNGEE. CDR3 DNA sequence: TGTGCCAGCAGCTTAGAGAGTATCAACACCGGGGAGCTGTTTTTT. It specifies CASSLESINTGELFF.

The V call is TRBV9, the J call TRBJ2-7, with TRBD2 matching over 11 bases. Germline assignment: CDR1 SGDLS and CDR2 YYNGEE. The CDR3 contains 14 residues. After removal of 4 bases from V and 6 bases from J, the junction contained 6 bases not matched to a gene. This CDR3 is CASSTSGGPSEQYF. Written as DNA, the CDR3 is TGTGCCAGCAGCACTAGCGGGGGCCCAAGCGAGCAGTACTTC. Full variable domain (missing parts from reference TRBV9 and TRBJ2-7): DSGVTQTPKHLITATGQRVTLRCSPRSGDLSVYWYQQSLDQGLQFLIQYYNGEERAKGNILERFSAQQFPDLHSELNLSSLELGDSALYFCASSTSGGPSEQYFGPGTRLTVT.

V gene TRBV30 combines with J gene TRBJ2-7, with no clear D. V lost 3 bases and J 3 bases, leaving 12 bases between the germline ends. CDR3 length: 13 residues. Germline-derived CDR1 and CDR2 are GTSNPN and SVGIG (reference sequence). CDR3 protein: CAWRQWFYYEQYF. CDR3 nucleotides: TGTGCCTGGAGACAGTGGTTCTACTACGAGCAGTACTTC.

This clone was counted once. This chain links TRBV11-3 with TRBJ2-1; 10 bases match TRBD1. Germline trimming cut 5 bases from V and 5 bases from J; bases unmatched to any gene: 9. From germline, CDR1 is SGHNT and CDR2 YENEEA. The CDR3 has 16 residues. The CDR3 loop reads CASSSQIGTGDNEQFF. The CDR3 nucleotides read TGTGCCAGCAGCAGTCAAATCGGGACAGGGGACAATGAGCAGTTCTTC.

The J gene is TRBJ1-2, the V gene TRBV19; 7 bases are shared with TRBD1. Germline V gene sequence: CDR1 LNHDA, CDR2 SQIVND (reference sequence). This CDR3 region has 14 residues. After removal of 3 bases from V and 6 bases from J, the junction contained 7 bases not matched to a gene. The DNA of the CDR3 is TGTGCCAGTAGTATCGGTGACAGGGTGGATGGCTACACCTTC. Its protein product is CASSIGDRVDGYTF.

The chain links TRBV5-1 to TRBJ2-5; no clear D gene. Germline lookup yields CDR1 SGHRS and CDR2 YFSETQ. V shed 0 bases and J shed 0 bases, with 3 bases lying between them. This CDR3 spans 13 amino acids. Here the CDR3 reads CASSLVYQETQYF. CDR3 bases: TGCGCCAGCAGCTTGGTCTACCAAGAGACCCAGTACTTC. Together with reference TRBV5-1 and TRBJ2-5, the CDR3 gives the full variable domain: KAGVTQTPRYLIKTRGQQVTLSCSPISGHRSVSWYQQTPGQGLQFLFEYFSETQRNKGNFPGRFSGRQFSNSRSEMNVSTLELGDSALYLCASSLVYQETQYFGPGTRLLVL.

This clone was observed once. This chain uses TRBV11-2 with TRBJ2-1; 11 nucleotides agree with TRBD2. The CDR3 spans 16 residues. Germline values: CDR1 SGHAT, CDR2 FQNNGV. V was pared by 5 bases and J by 2 bases, with 5 bases of the junction left unmatched. CDR3 DNA sequence: TGTGCCAGCAGCCTGACTAGCGGGGAGCCCTACAATGAGCAGTTCTTC. As protein: CASSLTSGEPYNEQFF.

This clone was seen just once. The chain carries TRBV4-3 and TRBJ1-2; D ambiguous. The V end lost 1 base, the J end lost 2 bases, and 11 bases lay between the germline ends. CDR3 length equals 15 residues. The germline CDR1 and CDR2 sequences are LGHNA and YSLEER. CDR3 sequence (DNA): TGCGCCAGCAGCCAAGGCGTCGCAGGCAACTATGGCTACACCTTC. It codes for CASSQGVAGNYGYTF.

The chain uses TRBV2 and TRBJ2-5; D not certain. The CDR3 is 13 residues long. Germline assignment: CDR1 SNHLY and CDR2 FYNNEI. Trimming took 4 bases from V and 5 from J, leaving 11 bases between them. CDR3 nucleotides: TGTGCCAGCAGTGCCCGCGCTACCGAGACCCAGTACTTC. This sequence encodes CASSARATETQYF.

This rearrangement joins TRBV5-4 to TRBJ1-1, with 7 bases matching TRBD1. Germline V lookup: CDR1 SGHNT, CDR2 YYREEE (reference sequence). This CDR3 region has 14 residues. The trim removed 0 bases at V and 6 bases at J, leaving 5 bases unmatched. The CDR3 region is CASSLGTGVPEAFF. CDR3 DNA sequence: TGTGCCAGCAGCTTGGGAACAGGGGTCCCTGAAGCTTTCTTT.

This chain connects TRBV27 to TRBJ2-7, with 7 bases aligning to TRBD1. CDR1 and CDR2 from the germline V gene are MNHEY and SMNVEV (reference sequence). Unmatched junction bases numbered 5, after V lost 3 bases and J lost 3 bases. The CDR3 is 14 residues long. The CDR3 DNA reads as TGTGCCAGCAGTTTGACAGGGCATGGCTACGAGCAGTACTTC. Encoded protein: CASSLTGHGYEQYF.